A single sample is the source of the 18 T cell receptor beta chains below, sequenced in a study of identical twins. Each CDR3 protein is one row after TCRdb ran MiXCR on the 5' RACE reads. This table has a few hundred thousand distinct CDR3 sequences, about 18% appearing once. Material: naive T cells sorted from blood. Receptors originate from a man aged 45-60 years in good health.

This clonotype was seen ten or more times. The V call is TRBV5-6, the J call TRBJ2-5; D gene unclear. The CDR3 covers 13 residues. Between the trimmed V and J ends, which lost 2 bases and 4 bases, there was a span of 9 bases. The germline CDR1 and CDR2 sequences are SGHDT and YYEEEE. The CDR3 DNA follows: TGTGCCAGCAGCTTCCGGGCAGGAGAGACCCAGTACTTC. Encoded protein: CASSFRAGETQYF.

This clonotype was observed at least ten times. The CDR3 reads CASSLTERFEETQYF. The CDR3 region has the DNA TGTGCCAGCAGCTTAACGGAGAGATTTGAAGAGACCCAGTACTTC. The rearrangement joins TRBV7-8 to TRBJ2-5; D uncertain. This CDR3 region has 15 residues. Germline V CDR1 and CDR2: SGHVS, FQNEAQ. Between the trimmed V and J ends, which lost 2 bases and 3 bases, there was a span of 13 bases.

This sequence joins TRBV2 and TRBJ1-5; no clear D gene. This CDR3 region has 15 residues. V was clipped by 6 bases and J by 2 bases, with 14 bases between them. CDR1 is SNHLY and CDR2 is FYNNEI in the germline V gene. The CDR3 DNA sequence: TGTGCCAGCAGACCCACCCAGTCCGGCAATCAGCCCCAGCATTTT. Protein product: CASRPTQSGNQPQHF.

To note about this clonotype: A much larger clone differs from this one at a single base, so this may be a read error. The rearrangement links TRBV27 to TRBJ2-5, with D hard to call. V shed 0 bases and J shed 6 bases, with 11 bases lying between them. CDR1 and CDR2 from the germline V gene are MNHEY and SMNVEV (reference sequence). This CDR3 has 14 residues. CDR3 sequence reads: CASSLSWVVKTQYF. The CDR3 DNA follows: TGTGCCAGCAGTTTATCATGGGTCGTAAAGACCCAGTACTTC.

This clonotype turned up a few times. The chain links TRBV24-1 to TRBJ2-7; 7 bases agree with TRBD1. Germline assignment: CDR1 KGHDR and CDR2 SFDVKD. The CDR3 runs to 15 residues. V gave up 7 bases and J gave up 2 bases; unmatched junction bases: 10. The CDR3 region is CATSDSGQETYEQYF. In DNA, the CDR3 is TGTGCCACCAGCGACTCCGGACAGGAGACCTACGAGCAGTACTTC.

This clonotype has a handful of counts. The chain joins TRBV5-1 to TRBJ2-7; perhaps TRBD1 as D (7 bases). This CDR3 is built from 15 residues. The V and J ends lost 4 bases and 0 bases respectively, with 14 bases between them. Germline CDR1 is SGHRS and CDR2 is YFSETQ. The CDR3 region is CASSPRQGGSYEQYF. CDR3 in DNA: TGCGCCAGCAGCCCGAGGCAGGGGGGCTCCTACGAGCAGTACTTC.

The chain is built from TRBV5-5 and TRBJ1-1; 8 bases align to TRBD1. The germline gives CDR1 SGHKS, CDR2 YYEKEE (reference sequence). The CDR3 sequence is 16 residues long. Trimming at V came to 6 bases and at J to 1 base, leaving 11 bases not matched to a gene. The CDR3 coding sequence is TGTGCCAGCATCGCTAGATGGACAGGGAAGAACACTGAAGCTTTCTTT. Amino acid sequence: CASIARWTGKNTEAFF.

There are many counts of this clonotype. The chain carries TRBV29-1 and TRBJ2-7; D possibly corresponds to TRBD2 (6 bases). V gave up 5 bases and J gave up 0 bases, with 8 bases separating them. Germline V gives CDR1 SQVTM, CDR2 ANQGSEA. The CDR3 contains 12 residues. The DNA of the CDR3 is TGCAGCGTTAGGAGGGACTCCTACGAGCAGTACTTC. Its translation is CSVRRDSYEQYF.

This clonotype has just a few counts. The V gene is TRBV20-1, the J gene TRBJ2-7; D might be TRBD2 (6 bases). Between the trimmed V and J ends, which lost 3 bases and 4 bases, there was a span of 13 bases. The CDR3 has 13 amino acids. From germline, CDR1 is DFQATT and CDR2 SNEGSKA (reference sequence). CDR3 in amino acids: CSASREKGYEQYF. CDR3 sequence (DNA): TGCAGTGCTAGCCGGGAGAAGGGGTACGAGCAGTACTTC.

This clonotype showed up just a few times. This chain uses TRBV6-2 or TRBV6-3 with TRBJ2-5, with 8 bases that match TRBD1. V lost 7 bases and J lost 5; bases outside the gene matches: 12. The CDR3 contains 15 residues. Germline CDR1 reads MNHEY; CDR2 reads SVGEGT. CDR3 region: CASTDADRVSETQYF. DNA of the CDR3: TGTGCCAGCACCGACGCGGACAGGGTATCGGAGACCCAGTACTTC.

The chain couples TRBV15 to TRBJ2-2, with no clear D. CDR3 length: 16 residues. Germline CDR1 LNHNV, CDR2 YYDKDF (reference sequence). Trimming took off 0 bases at V and 1 base at J, with 9 bases between the two ends. CDR3 sequence: CATSRDQRLNTGELFF. CDR3 DNA: TGTGCCACCAGCAGAGATCAGCGCTTGAACACCGGGGAGCTGTTTTTT. Full variable domain (rest looked up from reference TRBV15 and TRBJ2-2): DAMVIQNPRYQVTQFGKPVTLSCSQTLNHNVMYWYQQKSSQAPKLLFHYYDKDFNNEADTPDNFQSRRPNTSFCFLDIRSPGLGDTAMYLCATSRDQRLNTGELFFGEGSRLTVL.

V is TRBV24-1 and J is TRBJ1-2; D is uncertain. The germline V gene has CDR1 KGHDR and CDR2 SFDVKD. This CDR3 contains 14 residues. V lost 3 bases, J lost 3 bases, and 10 bases lay in between. The CDR3 region is CATSDPTSDYGYTF. The DNA for the CDR3 is TGTGCCACCAGTGATCCAACCTCCGACTATGGCTACACCTTC.

This clonotype was seen many times. The chain links TRBV29-1 to TRBJ1-1; D is unresolved. V was clipped by 4 bases and J by 8 bases, with 11 bases between them. CDR1 is SQVTM, CDR2 ANQGSEA, per germline. This CDR3 spans 11 amino acids. CDR3 region: CSVVGNNEAFF. The CDR3 DNA is TGCAGCGTTGTAGGGAACAACGAAGCTTTCTTT.

This clonotype was observed at least ten times. CDR3 amino acids: CASSQAWTSGRQPPSYNEQFF. As DNA, the CDR3 is TGTGCCAGCAGCCAAGCCTGGACTAGCGGGAGACAACCGCCCTCCTACAATGAGCAGTTCTTC. This chain uses TRBV11-1 with TRBJ2-1; 13 bases align to TRBD2. The trim removed 5 bases at V and 0 bases at J, leaving 16 bases unmatched. The germline gives CDR1 SGHAT, CDR2 FQDESV (reference sequence). The CDR3 runs to 21 residues.

At least ten counts were recorded for this clonotype. V is TRBV5-5 and J is TRBJ1-6; 8 bases map to TRBD1. This CDR3 region has 15 residues. V gave up 2 bases and J gave up 5 bases; unmatched junction bases: 3. Germline V gene sequence: CDR1 SGHKS, CDR2 YYEKEE (reference sequence). CDR3: CASSLTGGNNSPLHF. CDR3 sequence (DNA): TGTGCCAGCAGCTTAACAGGGGGGAATAATTCACCCCTCCACTTT.

This clonotype was counted between two and nine times. The chain combines TRBV12-3 or TRBV12-4 with TRBJ2-5; tentatively, D is TRBD1 (5 bases). Trimming took 5 bases from V and 3 from J, leaving 16 bases between them. This CDR3 comprises 15 residues. The CDR3 bases are TGTGCCAGCAGTGCCCCTTGGGGCTTGGAAGAGACCCAGTACTTC. This codes for CASSAPWGLEETQYF.

The V gene is TRBV5-1, the J gene TRBJ1-4; 10 bases line up with TRBD1. This CDR3 has 16 residues. CDR1 is SGHRS, CDR2 YFSETQ, per germline. The ends lost 2 bases at V and 8 bases at J; junction bases unmatched: 9. CDR3 protein: CASSLRQGATQEKLFF. CDR3 nucleotides: TGCGCCAGCAGCTTACGACAGGGGGCGACTCAAGAAAAACTGTTTTTT.

This clonotype was detected a few times. The chain links TRBV9 to TRBJ2-7; TRBD2 matches at 8 bases. After removal of 0 bases from V and 1 base from J, the junction contained 12 bases not matched to a gene. CDR1 and CDR2 from the germline V gene are SGDLS and YYNGEE. The CDR3 loop spans 18 amino acids. The CDR3 nucleotides read TGTGCCAGCAGCGTAGGTGGAGTAGCGGGACCTTCATCCTACGAGCAGTACTTC. It specifies CASSVGGVAGPSSYEQYF.